Listed below are T cell receptor beta chains from one sample, sequenced in a study of T cells in Graves' hyperthyroidism and ophthalmopathy. One entry per CDR3 protein, called by TCRdb with MiXCR from the multiplex PCR reads. The table records around 350,000 distinct CDR3 sequences, 25% of them present only once. The specimen was blood. The receptors derive from a man aged 50 to 60 with Graves' hyperthyroidism. Each CDR3 is given with its conserved first and last residue. Fields, in order: J gene, D gene, V gene, clone size, CDR3 protein, CDR3 DNA. The D gene is left open where the match is weak. Only part of the rows carry a size: once, few, many, or a class if the clone is expanded.

TRBJ1-4 . TRBV28 few CASRDQGGEKLFF TGTGCCAGCAGGGACCAAGGGGGAGAAAAACTGTTTTTT
TRBJ1-3 . TRBV19 . CASSIWDAAGNTIYF TGTGCCAGTAGTATATGGGACGCCGCTGGAAACACCATATATTTT
TRBJ1-1 TRBD1 TRBV6-1 many CASPGTANTEAFF TGTGCCAGCCCCGGGACAGCGAACACTGAAGCTTTCTTT
TRBJ2-7 TRBD2 TRBV3-1 . CASSWGDYHYEQYF TGTGCCAGCAGCTGGGGGGACTACCATTACGAGCAGTACTTC
TRBJ2-1 . TRBV24-1 . CATSDPVPDNEQFF TGTGCCACCAGTGACCCTGTCCCCGACAATGAGCAGTTCTTC
TRBJ2-7 TRBD2 TRBV3-1 many CASSRSGAAPYEQYF TGTGCCAGCAGCCGTAGCGGGGCGGCACCGTACGAGCAGTACTTC
TRBJ1-1 . TRBV6-1 many CASSEGLNTEAFF TGTGCCAGCAGTGAAGGCCTGAACACTGAAGCTTTCTTT
TRBJ1-3 . TRBV7-9 . CASSLGQVGNTIYF TGTGCCAGCAGCTTAGGACAGGTTGGAAACACCATATATTTT
TRBJ1-1 . TRBV10-3 few CAISGMGTEAFF TGTGCCATCTCAGGGATGGGAACTGAAGCTTTCTTT
TRBJ2-3 . TRBV10-3 . CAISESTGRGNTDTQYF TGTGCCATCAGTGAGTCGACAGGCAGGGGTAACACAGATACGCAGTATTTT
TRBJ1-6 TRBD1 TRBV20-1 few CSARDTGGPNSPLHF TGCAGTGCTAGAGATACAGGGGGACCTAATTCACCCCTCCACTTT
TRBJ2-3 . TRBV7-6 once CASSPRDLSAEDTQYF TGTGCCAGCAGCCCTCGGGACCTCAGCGCGGAGGATACGCAGTATTTT
TRBJ2-7 . TRBV11-2 many CASSLEAGSSYEQYF TGTGCCAGCAGCTTAGAGGCAGGGAGCTCCTACGAGCAGTACTTC
TRBJ2-1 TRBD2 TRBV7-7 many CASSLGTSGGNEQFF TGTGCTAGCAGCCTCGGGACTAGCGGGGGCAATGAGCAGTTCTTC
TRBJ2-2 . TRBV18 few CASSPPSLRAGELFF TGTGCCAGCTCACCACCGTCCCTCCGTGCCGGGGAGCTGTTTTTT
TRBJ1-4 . TRBV28 few CASSLLAGVEKLFF TGTGCCAGCAGTTTATTAGCAGGGGTCGAAAAACTGTTTTTT
TRBJ1-1 . TRBV2 few CASIRGGMNTEAFF TGTGCCAGCATTAGGGGGGGAATGAACACTGAAGCTTTCTTT
TRBJ2-7 . TRBV12-5 few CASGLGRQSYEQYF TGTGCTAGTGGTTTGGGTCGGCAGTCCTACGAGCAGTACTTC
TRBJ2-2 TRBD1 TRBV19 . CASSVGTGATGELFF TGTGCCAGTAGTGTGGGGACAGGGGCCACCGGGGAGCTGTTTTTT
TRBJ2-1 . TRBV5-1 few CASSLGLVDPNEQFF TGCGCCAGCAGCTTGGGGCTAGTTGATCCCAATGAGCAGTTCTTC
TRBJ2-2 . TRBV29-1 . CSVQKHTGELFF TGCAGCGTTCAAAAGCACACCGGGGAGCTGTTTTTT
TRBJ1-1 . TRBV30 few CAWGGTEAFF TGTGCCTGGGGGGGCACTGAAGCTTTCTTT
TRBJ2-3 . TRBV11-3 few CASSLGASGSRATHTQYF TGTGCCAGCAGCTTAGGGGCCTCGGGTTCGAGGGCTACCCATACGCAGTATTTT
TRBJ2-5 . TRBV28 many CASSPTGRNQETQYF TGTGCCAGCAGCCCCACAGGGAGGAACCAAGAGACCCAGTACTTC
TRBJ2-7 . TRBV6-1 . CASSVWGASYEQYF TGTGCCAGCAGTGTATGGGGGGCCTCCTACGAGCAGTACTTC
TRBJ1-1 . TRBV12-3/TRBV12-4 . CASSLMGAGEAFF TGTGCCAGCAGTTTAATGGGGGCAGGTGAAGCTTTCTTT
TRBJ2-1 . TRBV27 . CASSLVRTYNEQFF TGTGCCAGCAGTTTAGTTAGGACATACAATGAGCAGTTCTTC
TRBJ2-3 TRBD1 TRBV11-2 many CASSQRTGATDTQYF TGTGCCAGCAGCCAACGGACAGGGGCGACAGATACGCAGTATTTT
TRBJ2-3 TRBD2 TRBV24-1 . CATSDELAVDTDTQYF TGTGCCACCAGTGACGAACTAGCGGTTGACACAGATACGCAGTATTTT
TRBJ1-2 . TRBV6-8 once CASRGPSNYGYTF TGTGCCAGCAGGGGCCCAAGTAACTATGGCTACACCTTC
TRBJ2-1 . TRBV4-1 . CASSHGTEYNEQFF TGCGCCAGCAGCCATGGGACGGAATACAATGAGCAGTTCTTC
TRBJ1-1 . TRBV29-1 few CSVEDRGRHTEAFF TGCAGCGTTGAAGATCGAGGGCGGCACACTGAAGCTTTCTTT
TRBJ2-1 . TRBV7-2 few CASSRDGVGLRNEQFF TGTGCCAGCAGCAGAGACGGGGTCGGGTTACGCAATGAGCAGTTCTTC
TRBJ1-1 . TRBV18 many CASSQAVNTEAFF TGTGCCAGCTCTCAGGCCGTGAACACTGAAGCTTTCTTT
TRBJ2-5 TRBD2 TRBV11-2 few CASSRAGGSETQYF TGTGCCAGCAGCAGAGCGGGAGGAAGTGAGACCCAGTACTTC
TRBJ2-1 TRBD2 TRBV7-8 many CASSSGLAGAEFF TGTGCCAGCAGCTCCGGACTAGCGGGAGCTGAATTCTTC
TRBJ2-2 TRBD1 TRBV24-1 . CAAQGANTGELFF TGTGCCGCGCAGGGGGCGAACACCGGGGAGCTGTTTTTT
TRBJ1-5 . TRBV6-1 few CASNQLTGPQPQHF TGTGCCAGCAATCAACTGACAGGCCCCCAGCCCCAGCATTTT
TRBJ2-5 . TRBV7-9 . CASSFRAPQGETQYF TGTGCCAGCAGTTTCCGGGCCCCGCAGGGAGAGACCCAGTACTTC